The subject of this entry is one T cell receptor (beta chain). Trimming shortened V by 0 bases and J by 2 bases, and 9 bases separated the two germline ends. Germline CDR1 and CDR2: SGDLS and YYNGEE. This CDR3 has 14 residues. The sample originates from a study of blood T cell repertoires in COVID-19. Study-level information: Sites in the United States, Italy and Spain provided acute and convalescent COVID-19 samples. T cells, B-cell-depleted T cells, or PBMCs supplied cDNA or gDNA.

As processed by the authors: Amplification of reference gene primers provided the estimated nucleated cell counts. Produced via immunoSEQ multiplex PCR; TCRdb's table is partial and in-frame only. V and J calls and clone size are as listed in that table; D and trimming were resolved from the DNA. The table shows tens of thousands of clones, with around 86% occurring only once. The receptor comes from an elderly woman with acute or convalescent COVID-19. This chain uses TRBV9 with TRBJ2-7; D is undetermined. Sequenced material: peripheral blood. CDR3 in DNA: TGTGCCAGCAGCGTAGACCCACTCCCCTACGAGCAGTACTTC. Translated: CASSVDPLPYEQYF.